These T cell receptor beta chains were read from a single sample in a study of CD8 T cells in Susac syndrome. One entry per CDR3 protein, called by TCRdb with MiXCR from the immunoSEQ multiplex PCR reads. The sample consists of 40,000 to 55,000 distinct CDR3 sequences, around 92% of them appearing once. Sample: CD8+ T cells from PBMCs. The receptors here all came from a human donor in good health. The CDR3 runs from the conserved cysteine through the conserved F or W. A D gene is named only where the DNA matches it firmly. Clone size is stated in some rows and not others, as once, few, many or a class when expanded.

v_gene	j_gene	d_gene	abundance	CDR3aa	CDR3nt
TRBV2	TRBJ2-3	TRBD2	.	CASRTGTSPDTQYF	TGTGCCAGCAGAACCGGGACTAGCCCAGATACGCAGTATTTT
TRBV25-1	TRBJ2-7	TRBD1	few	CASSERGQGAREQYF	TGTGCCAGCAGTGAACGTGGACAGGGGGCGCGGGAGCAGTACTTC
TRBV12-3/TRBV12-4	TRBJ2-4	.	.	CASSPRAWRDLAKNIQYF	TGTGCCAGCAGTCCCCGGGCCTGGCGGGACCTAGCCAAAAACATTCAGTACTTC
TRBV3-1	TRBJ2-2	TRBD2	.	CASSSLAGTNTGELFF	TGTGCCAGCAGTTCACTAGCGGGGACGAACACCGGGGAGCTGTTTTTT
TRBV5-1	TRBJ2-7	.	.	CASSFMEPVEQYF	TGCGCCAGCAGCTTCATGGAGCCGGTCGAGCAGTACTTC
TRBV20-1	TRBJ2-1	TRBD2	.	CSAPGGGFYNEQFF	TGCAGTGCACCGGGAGGCGGTTTTTACAATGAGCAGTTCTTC
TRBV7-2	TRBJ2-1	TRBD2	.	CASSLGSGRSYEQFF	TGTGCCAGCAGCTTAGGAAGCGGGAGAAGTTATGAGCAGTTCTTC
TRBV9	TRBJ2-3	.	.	CASSAVGDTQYF	TGTGCCAGCAGCGCGGTTGGAGATACGCAGTATTTT
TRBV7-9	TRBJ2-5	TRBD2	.	CASSVLAGQETQYF	TGTGCCAGCAGCGTACTAGCGGGACAAGAGACCCAGTACTTC
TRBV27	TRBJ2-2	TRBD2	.	CASSTGTSGIGELFF	TGTGCCAGCAGCACCGGGACTAGCGGGATCGGGGAGCTGTTTTTT
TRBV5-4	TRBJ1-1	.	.	CASSLRLNTEAFF	TGTGCCAGCAGCTTGAGGCTGAACACTGAAGCTTTCTTT
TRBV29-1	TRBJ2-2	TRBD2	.	CSVPAGEFGTGELFF	TGCAGCGTTCCAGCGGGAGAGTTCGGCACCGGGGAGCTGTTTTTT
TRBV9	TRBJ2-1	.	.	CASSLRESSANERQFF	TGTGCCAGCAGCCTCCGGGAGAGTTCTGCCAATGAGCGGCAGTTCTTC
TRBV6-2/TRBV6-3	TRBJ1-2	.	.	CASSYADGGYTF	TGTGCCAGCAGTTACGCCGACGGTGGCTACACCTTC
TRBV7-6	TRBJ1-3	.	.	CASSPRGHSGNTIYF	TGTGCCAGCAGTCCCCGGGGTCACTCTGGAAACACCATATATTTT
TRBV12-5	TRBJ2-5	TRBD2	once	CASGLDGTSGSGETQYF	TGTGCTAGTGGTTTGGACGGGACTAGCGGGAGCGGCGAGACCCAGTACTTC
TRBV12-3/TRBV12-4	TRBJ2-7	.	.	CASSAGAVDEQYF	TGTGCCAGCAGCGCCGGGGCGGTCGACGAGCAGTACTTC
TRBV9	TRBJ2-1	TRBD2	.	CASSRLAGTDEQFF	TGTGCCAGCAGCAGACTAGCGGGAACAGATGAGCAGTTCTTC
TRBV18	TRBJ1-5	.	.	CASSLYREDQPQHF	TGTGCCAGCTCACTTTACCGGGAGGATCAGCCCCAGCATTTT
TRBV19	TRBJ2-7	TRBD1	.	CASTPGQTYEQYF	TGTGCCAGTACCCCGGGACAGACCTACGAGCAGTACTTC
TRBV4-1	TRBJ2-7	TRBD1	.	CASSLTSGTGASYEQYF	TGCGCCAGCAGCCTAACCTCCGGGACAGGGGCCTCCTACGAGCAGTACTTC
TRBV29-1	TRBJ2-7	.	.	CSVEGDGYEQYF	TGCAGCGTTGAGGGGGATGGCTACGAGCAGTACTTC
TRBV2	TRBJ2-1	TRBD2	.	CASSPWTSGDNEQFF	TGTGCCAGCAGTCCCTGGACTAGCGGAGACAATGAGCAGTTCTTC
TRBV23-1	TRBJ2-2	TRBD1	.	CATKGTGVTNTGELFF	TGCGCCACCAAGGGGACAGGGGTTACGAACACCGGGGAGCTGTTTTTT
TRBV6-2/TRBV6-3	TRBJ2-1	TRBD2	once	CASSGWSGRPPYNEQFF	TGTGCCAGCAGTGGGTGGAGCGGGAGGCCCCCCTACAATGAGCAGTTCTTC
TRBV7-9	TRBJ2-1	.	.	CASSLAEEQFF	TGTGCCAGCAGCTTAGCTGAAGAGCAGTTCTTC